Listed here are 29 T cell receptor beta chains from one sample, sequenced in a study of T cell responses to AZD1222 COVID-19 vaccine. Here immunoSEQ multiplex PCR was the method, and the copy in TCRdb shows in-frame clones only, minus some. The sample has roughly 110,000 clones; around 90% are singletons. The sample here was peripheral blood, taken on day 0 of AZD1222 vaccination. Receptors were obtained from an adult in good health.

The chain employs TRBV28 and TRBJ1-2; TRBD1 aligns across 7 bases. The germline V gene has CDR1 MDHEN and CDR2 SYDVKM. V gave up 2 bases and J gave up 8 bases; unmatched junction bases: 8. The CDR3 extends over 14 amino acids. The CDR3 spells CASSLPTGVGGYTF. The CDR3 DNA reads as TGTGCCAGCAGTTTACCAACAGGGGTCGGGGGCTACACCTTC.

The chain links TRBV9 to TRBJ2-3; D unclear. The germline CDR1 and CDR2 sequences are SGDLS and YYNGEE. The CDR3 is 14 residues long. Trimming left V 4 bases short and J 3 bases short, with 12 bases between. CDR3 coding DNA: TGTGCCAGCAGCCTTGCTGCGCAGACAGATACGCAGTATTTT. Protein sequence: CASSLAAQTDTQYF.

This sequence joins TRBV6-1 and TRBJ2-2; 11 bases fit TRBD2. The germline CDR1 and CDR2 sequences are MNHNS and SASEGT. V trimming: 4 bases; J trimming: 5 bases; junction bases outside the gene matches: 9. This CDR3 has 17 amino acids. The CDR3 DNA is TGTGCCAGCAGTGGCCGGTCGACTAGCGGGGAAACCGGGGAGCTGTTTTTT. Translating it yields CASSGRSTSGETGELFF.

The gene calls are TRBV7-2 and TRBJ1-2; D is undetermined. The length of the CDR3 is 14 residues. CDR1 and CDR2 (germline): SGHTA, FQGNSA. Trimming cost V 9 bases and J 4 bases, with 18 bases left between them. CDR3 in amino acids: CARLPPNGSYGYTF. CDR3 sequence (DNA): TGTGCCAGGCTGCCGCCCAACGGGAGCTATGGCTACACCTTC.

For the CDR3, the DNA is TGCGCCAGCAGCCAGGGAAGGGAAACTAATGAAAAACTGTTTTTT. Translating gives CASSQGRETNEKLFF. This chain connects TRBV4-1 to TRBJ1-4; D gene ambiguous. CDR1 MGHRA and CDR2 YSYEKL come from the germline V gene. V lost 3 bases to trimming and J lost 1 base, with 9 bases between them. This CDR3 has 15 residues.

The rearrangement uses TRBV7-2 and TRBJ1-1; no definite D call. The CDR3 extends over 16 amino acids. CDR1 SGHTA and CDR2 FQGNSA come from the germline V gene. Trimming pared 3 bases from V and 4 bases from J, leaving 18 bases between. The CDR3 reads CASSFQVVRTGTEAFF. The CDR3 DNA reads as TGTGCCAGCAGCTTCCAGGTCGTCCGGACGGGCACTGAAGCTTTCTTT. The complete variable domain, with remaining parts taken from reference TRBV7-2 and TRBJ1-1, reads GAGVSQSPSNKVTEKGKDVELRCDPISGHTALYWYRQSLGQGLEFLIYFQGNSAPDKSGLPSDRFSAERTGGSVSTLTIQRTQQEDSAVYLCASSFQVVRTGTEAFFGQGTRLTVV.

This rearrangement joins TRBV10-3 to TRBJ2-3; 9 bases match TRBD1. In germline, CDR1 is ENHRY, CDR2 SYGVKD. This CDR3 contains 16 residues. V dropped 6 bases and J dropped 6; count of bases not matched to a gene: 13. CDR3 loop: CAIRENRGRLWDTQYF. CDR3 DNA: TGTGCCATCAGGGAAAACAGGGGGCGCCTATGGGATACGCAGTATTTT.

The chain couples TRBV6-1 to TRBJ1-5; unclear D gene. Between the trimmed V and J ends, which lost 3 bases and 0 bases, there was a span of 18 bases. CDR1 is MNHNS and CDR2 is SASEGT in the germline V gene. The CDR3 covers 18 residues. The CDR3, as DNA: TGTGCCAGCAGTGAGAACCCGGGGATCCCCCTTAGCAATCAGCCCCAGCATTTT. Translating gives CASSENPGIPLSNQPQHF.

This rearrangement joins TRBV5-4 to TRBJ1-1; D possibly corresponds to TRBD1 (6 bases). The CDR3 spans 15 residues. Germline loops: CDR1 SGHNT, CDR2 YYREEE (reference sequence). V dropped 4 bases and J dropped 5 bases, with 18 bases sitting between them. CDR3 residues: CASSLQTQGRTEAFF. Written as DNA, the CDR3 is TGTGCCAGCAGCCTCCAGACACAGGGACGAACTGAAGCTTTCTTT.

The chain joins TRBV10-3 to TRBJ2-3; D might be TRBD1 (7 bases). This CDR3 is built from 14 residues. Germline CDR1 and CDR2: ENHRY and SYGVKD. Trimming removed 7 bases at V and 4 bases at J, with 15 bases between. The CDR3 region has the DNA TGTGCCATCACCCCTCAGGGGGGCGCAGATACGCAGTATTTT. Amino acids: CAITPQGGADTQYF.

This chain joins TRBV4-3 and TRBJ1-6; D unresolved. There are 18 residues in the CDR3. CDR1 LGHNA and CDR2 YSLEER come from the germline V gene. V shed 0 bases and J shed 2 bases, with 14 bases lying between them. Here the CDR3 DNA reads TGCGCCAGCAGCCAAGATCTGCAGGATGGCACCTATAATTCACCCCTCCACTTT. Translating gives CASSQDLQDGTYNSPLHF.

The genes are TRBV6-2 or TRBV6-3 and TRBJ1-4; D possibly corresponds to TRBD1 (5 bases). The CDR3 extends over 16 amino acids. V was shortened by 6 bases and J by 7 bases, with 21 bases between the two germline ends. Germline CDR1 and CDR2: MNHEY and SVGEGT. This CDR3 reads CASSNAGGTAGEKLFF. The DNA for the CDR3 is TGTGCCAGCAGCAACGCCGGAGGGACGGCGGGTGAAAAACTGTTTTTT.

The chain employs TRBV29-1 and TRBJ1-1; TRBD1 agrees at 7 bases. CDR1 and CDR2 from the germline V gene are SQVTM and ANQGSEA. V gave up 4 bases and J gave up 4 bases; unmatched junction bases: 9. This CDR3 is built from 14 residues. The CDR3 protein is CSVAPIQGVTEAFF. In DNA form, the CDR3 reads TGCAGCGTTGCTCCAATTCAGGGGGTCACTGAAGCTTTCTTT. Variable domain in full (rest from reference TRBV29-1 and TRBJ1-1): SAVISQKPSRDICQRGTSLTIQCQVDSQVTMMFWYRQQPGQSLTLIATANQGSEATYESGFVIDKFPISRPNLTFSTLTVSNMSPEDSSIYLCSVAPIQGVTEAFFGQGTRLTVV.

This CDR3 reads CASSQDKDSPLHF. The CDR3 region has the DNA TGTGCCAGCAGCCAAGATAAAGATTCACCCCTCCACTTT. This chain uses TRBV14 with TRBJ1-6, with D hard to call. Trimming shortened V by 0 bases and J by 8 bases, and 5 bases separated the two germline ends. CDR3 length equals 13 residues. Per the germline V gene, CDR1 is SGHDN and CDR2 is FVKESK.

This chain links TRBV4-2 with TRBJ1-1, with TRBD1 matching 8 bases. J was trimmed by 4 bases and V by 1 base; bases with no gene match: 5. CDR1 and CDR2 from the germline V gene are LGHNA and YNFKEQ. The CDR3 length is 15 residues. DNA for the CDR3: TGTGCCAGCAGCCAAGTTCAGGGGGCGTCCACTGAAGCTTTCTTT. The encoded protein is CASSQVQGASTEAFF.

The chain combines TRBV5-4 with TRBJ2-7; TRBD1 matches 10 bases. V lost 4 bases, J lost 4 bases, and 11 bases stayed unmatched. The germline V gene encodes CDR1 SGHNT and CDR2 YYREEE (reference sequence). The CDR3 extends over 16 amino acids. In DNA, the CDR3 is TGTGCCAGCAGCGCTGCACTCCCGGGACAGGGGTACGAGCAGTACTTC. Translation: CASSAALPGQGYEQYF.

V and J are TRBV9 and TRBJ1-2; D is undetermined. Germline V gene sequence: CDR1 SGDLS, CDR2 YYNGEE. V lost 3 bases and J lost 0, with 12 bases in between. This CDR3 is built from 15 residues. CDR3 coding DNA: TGTGCCAGCAGCGCCGAGCCTAACTCTAACTATGGCTACACCTTC. Its translation is CASSAEPNSNYGYTF.

CDR3 protein: CASSQDLGTNEKLFF. The CDR3 DNA is TGCGCCAGCAGCCAAGATTTGGGCACTAATGAAAAACTGTTTTTT. This chain connects TRBV4-3 to TRBJ1-4; no definite D call. This CDR3 comprises 15 residues. CDR1 is LGHNA and CDR2 is YSLEER in the germline V gene. V was pared by 0 bases and J by 2 bases, with 7 bases between.

This chain links TRBV24-1 with TRBJ2-3; 8 positions agree with TRBD2. The CDR3 consists of 18 residues. Per the germline V gene, CDR1 is KGHDR and CDR2 is SFDVKD. V trimming: 4 bases; J trimming: 5 bases; junction bases outside the gene matches: 16. The DNA of the CDR3 is TGTGCCACCAGTGAGGGGAAAAGCGGGGGCTCCGGCGGAGATACGCAGTATTTT. Amino acids: CATSEGKSGGSGGDTQYF.

The chain is built from TRBV29-1 and TRBJ1-5; 11 positions agree with TRBD1. Germline V gene lookup returns CDR1 SQVTM and CDR2 ANQGSEA. The junction had 8 bases not matched to a gene; V was cut back by 4 bases and J by 9 bases. CDR3 length: 14 residues. The CDR3 loop reads CSVAGQGVQGPQHF. CDR3 DNA: TGCAGCGTTGCGGGACAGGGGGTCCAGGGGCCCCAGCATTTT.

The chain has TRBV9 and TRBJ2-1, with 10 bases lining up with TRBD2. V lost 0 bases and J lost 5; bases outside the gene matches: 2. Germline V gives CDR1 SGDLS, CDR2 YYNGEE. The CDR3 consists of 15 residues. CDR3 in DNA: TGTGCCAGCAGCGTAGTCAGCGGGGGGGACAATGAGCAGTTCTTC. It specifies CASSVVSGGDNEQFF.

The chain employs TRBV7-9 and TRBJ1-3; D might be TRBD1 (6 bases). Per the germline V gene, CDR1 is SEHNR and CDR2 is FQNEAQ (reference sequence). The CDR3 spans 15 residues. Trimming stripped 5 bases from V and 0 bases from J, with 11 bases between. The CDR3 here is CASSADRSSGNTIYF. The CDR3 coding sequence is TGTGCCAGCAGCGCCGACAGGAGCTCTGGAAACACCATATATTTT.

The rearrangement links TRBV5-1 to TRBJ1-2, with 7 bases identical to TRBD1. The CDR3 totals 16 residues. The germline CDR1 and CDR2 sequences are SGHRS and YFSETQ. V trimming: 0 bases; J trimming: 7 bases; junction bases outside the gene matches: 12. The CDR3 coding sequence is TGCGCCAGCAGCTTGGGGACTGTCGGCCCAGGGGGTGGCTACACCTTC. Protein: CASSLGTVGPGGGYTF.

This chain joins TRBV5-1 and TRBJ1-4; 10 bases are a match to TRBD1. CDR3 length: 15 amino acids. V lost 0 bases and J lost 5; bases outside the gene matches: 1. CDR1 and CDR2 (germline): SGHRS, YFSETQ. CDR3 coding DNA: TGCGCCAGCAGCTTGGAGGGACAGGGGAATGAAAAACTGTTTTTT. This translates into CASSLEGQGNEKLFF.

The chain carries TRBV5-1 and TRBJ2-7; 7 bases fit TRBD2. V was clipped by 4 bases and J by 0 bases; unmatched bases: 4. The CDR3 spans 14 residues. In germline, CDR1 is SGHRS, CDR2 YFSETQ. The chain's CDR3 is CASSPGGISYEQYF. CDR3 sequence (DNA): TGCGCCAGCAGCCCCGGGGGGATCTCCTACGAGCAGTACTTC.

V gene TRBV25-1 combines with J gene TRBJ1-1; tentative D call: TRBD1 (5 bases). Germline loops: CDR1 MGHDK, CDR2 SYGVNS. The V end lost 6 bases, the J end lost 0 bases, and 14 bases lay between the germline ends. The CDR3 spans 15 residues. The DNA for the CDR3 is TGTGCCAGCAGAGGGACCACGGTCTTGAACACTGAAGCTTTCTTT. This translates into CASRGTTVLNTEAFF.

The chain has TRBV6-1 and TRBJ2-5, with D perhaps assigned TRBD1 or TRBD2 (5 bases each). This CDR3 contains 18 residues. Trimming removed 3 bases from V and 5 bases from J, with 25 bases in between. Germline CDR1 MNHNS, CDR2 SASEGT. CDR3 sequence (DNA): TGTGCCAGCAGTGATTCTGTAGGGGCTAGCCAGTCTTGGGAGACCCAGTACTTC. Translation gives CASSDSVGASQSWETQYF.

This clone was recorded only once. The rearrangement links TRBV7-9 to TRBJ2-2, with no clear D. The CDR3 totals 12 residues. Germline CDR1 is SEHNR and CDR2 is FQNEAQ (reference sequence). V was cut by 2 bases and J by 6 bases, with 4 bases left in between. The CDR3 DNA reads TGTGCCAGCAGCTTACGTTCCGGGGAGCTGTTTTTT. Its protein is CASSLRSGELFF. The whole variable domain, remainder taken from reference TRBV7-9 and TRBJ2-2, is DTGVSQNPRHKITKRGQNVTFRCDPISEHNRLYWYRQTLGQGPEFLTYFQNEAQLEKSRLLSDRFSAERPKGSFSTLEIQRTEQGDSAMYLCASSLRSGELFFGEGSRLTVL.

The genes are TRBV5-6 and TRBJ1-6; D ambiguous. This CDR3 comprises 14 residues. Between the trimmed V and J ends, which lost 4 bases and 14 bases, there was a span of 19 bases. In germline, CDR1 is SGHDT, CDR2 YYEEEE. CDR3 sequence (DNA): TGTGCCAGCAGCCAAGACCCTTCGGGGTTCACCCTCCACTTT. Amino acids: CASSQDPSGFTLHF.